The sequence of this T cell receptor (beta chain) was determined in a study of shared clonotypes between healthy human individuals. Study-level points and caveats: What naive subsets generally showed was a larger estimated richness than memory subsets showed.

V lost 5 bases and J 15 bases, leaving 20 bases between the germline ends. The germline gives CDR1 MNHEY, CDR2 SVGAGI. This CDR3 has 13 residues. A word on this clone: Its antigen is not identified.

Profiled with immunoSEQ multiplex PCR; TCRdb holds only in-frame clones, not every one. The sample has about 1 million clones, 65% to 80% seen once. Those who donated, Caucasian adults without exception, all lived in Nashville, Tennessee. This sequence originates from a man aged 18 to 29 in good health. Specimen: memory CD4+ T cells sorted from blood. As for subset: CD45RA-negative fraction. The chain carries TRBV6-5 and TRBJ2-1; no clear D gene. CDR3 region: CASSPRAVPLLFF. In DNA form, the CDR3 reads TGTGCCAGCAGTCCAAGGGCGGTCCCTTTGTTGTTCTTC.